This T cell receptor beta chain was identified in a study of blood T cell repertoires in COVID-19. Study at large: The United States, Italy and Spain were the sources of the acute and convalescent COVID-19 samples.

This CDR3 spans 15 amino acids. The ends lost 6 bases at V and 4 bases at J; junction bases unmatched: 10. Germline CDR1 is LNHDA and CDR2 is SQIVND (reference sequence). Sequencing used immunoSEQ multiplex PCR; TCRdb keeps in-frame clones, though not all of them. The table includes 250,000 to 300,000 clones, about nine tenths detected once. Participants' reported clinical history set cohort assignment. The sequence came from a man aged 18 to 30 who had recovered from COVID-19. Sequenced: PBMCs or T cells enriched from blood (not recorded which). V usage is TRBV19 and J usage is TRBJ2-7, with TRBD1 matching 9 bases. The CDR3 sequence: CASSATGTGLYEQYF. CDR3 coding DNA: TGTGCCAGTAGCGCCACCGGGACAGGGTTGTACGAGCAGTACTTC. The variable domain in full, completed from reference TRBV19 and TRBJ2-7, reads DGGITQSPKYLFRKEGQNVTLSCEQNLNHDAMYWYRQDPGQGLRLIYYSQIVNDFQKGDIAEGYSVSREKKESFPLTVTSAQKNPTAFYLCASSATGTGLYEQYFGPGTRLTVT.